The 8 T cell receptor beta chains below come from one sample, sequenced in a study of blood T cell repertoires in COVID-19. Libraries were prepared by immunoSEQ multiplex PCR; TCRdb keeps only in-frame clonotypes and omits some of them. The table has about 430,000 clones, roughly 84% seen once. The sequenced material came from PBMCs or T cells enriched from blood (not recorded which). These receptors all stem from a woman between 18 and 29 years old who had been exposed to COVID-19.

This clone was seen a few times. J is TRBJ2-7 and V is TRBV12-3 or TRBV12-4, with 7 bases identical to TRBD2. The CDR3 is made up of 13 amino acids. V shed 3 bases and J 4 bases; nucleotides not matched to a gene: 3. CDR3 residues: CASSFSGIYEQYF. The CDR3 DNA follows: TGTGCCAGCAGTTTCAGCGGGATTTACGAGCAGTACTTC.

This rearrangement joins TRBV7-2 to TRBJ2-1, with TRBD1 matching over 9 bases. Germline CDR1 reads SGHTA; CDR2 reads FQGNSA. Trimming removed 5 bases from V and 10 bases from J; junction bases left unmatched: 9. The CDR3 is 14 amino acids. This chain's CDR3 is CASSLTGTGNEQFF. The CDR3 DNA reads as TGTGCCAGCAGCCTAACCGGGACAGGGAACGAGCAGTTCTTC.

About this clone: The same CDR3 also results from other DNA sequences found in this sample. The J gene is TRBJ1-1, the V gene TRBV12-3 or TRBV12-4, with D tentatively TRBD1 (5 bases). V was clipped by 5 bases and J by 2 bases, with 9 bases between them. The CDR3 runs to 13 residues. CDR3 sequence: CASSPGGNTEAFF. Written as DNA, the CDR3 is TGTGCCAGCAGTCCGGGGGGAAACACTGAAGCTTTCTTT.

The rearrangement links TRBV9 to TRBJ1-4; D gene uncertain. CDR3 size: 16 residues. The germline V and J ends were trimmed by 4 bases and 2 bases, with 15 bases remaining between them. CDR1 SGDLS and CDR2 YYNGEE come from the germline V gene. The CDR3 DNA reads as TGTGCCAGCAGCCCAACGTGGGGAGTCACTAATGAAAAACTGTTTTTT. Amino acid sequence: CASSPTWGVTNEKLFF.

The chain recombines TRBV21-1 with TRBJ1-6. TRBV21-1 corresponds to a pseudogene. The CDR3 is 15 amino acids. CDR3 nucleotides: TGTGCCAGCACTAGATCCGAAGCCTATAATTCACCCCTCCACTTT. Translating it yields CASTRSEAYNSPLHF.

The chain has TRBV10-3 and TRBJ1-2; possibly TRBD1 for D (6 bases). The germline V gene encodes CDR1 ENHRY and CDR2 SYGVKD. This CDR3 has 14 amino acids. Trimming shortened V by 3 bases and J by 3 bases, and 11 bases separated the two germline ends. CDR3 nucleotides: TGTGCCATCAGTGATGCGGGGGGCGACTATGGCTACACCTTC. Residues: CAISDAGGDYGYTF.

This clone has just a few counts. The chain uses TRBV11-2 and TRBJ2-7; D is perhaps TRBD2 (5 bases). The germline CDR1 and CDR2 sequences are SGHAT and FQNNGV. V was cut by 1 base and J by 1 base, with 11 bases left in between. The CDR3 spans 15 residues. CDR3 nucleotide sequence: TGTGCCAGCAGCTTAGCTATAGGCGGGTCCTACGAGCAGTACTTC. Translating gives CASSLAIGGSYEQYF.

This clone has a handful of counts. V is TRBV19 and J is TRBJ1-1, with TRBD1 identical over 11 bases. The V gene end was trimmed by 11 bases and the J gene end by 1 base; junction bases not matched to a gene: 6. CDR3 size: 14 residues. Germline values: CDR1 LNHDA, CDR2 SQIVND (reference sequence). CDR3 amino acids: CAGTGGWKNTEAFF. CDR3 coding DNA: TGTGCCGGGACAGGGGGATGGAAGAACACTGAAGCTTTCTTT.